The source of this T cell receptor beta chain is a study of T cells in Graves' hyperthyroidism and ophthalmopathy. Findings and caveats of the study: Model-based prediction identified ophthalmopathy a median 6.5 months prior to its onset.

Clinicians diagnosed patients from clinical symptoms, serum thyroxine and TRAb, thyroid ultrasound and orbital computed tomography. Amplified regions were TCR beta CDR3 sequences from RNA transcripts. During a first-round RT-PCR of the TCR CDR3, the HTBI primer set was used. Using its own MiXCR run on the multiplex PCR reads, TCRdb lists one record per CDR3 protein. The profile shows roughly 570,000 distinct CDR3 sequences, 46% of them singletons. V was shortened by 4 bases and J by 9 bases, with 17 bases between the two germline ends. CDR1 is SGHTS, CDR2 YDEGEE, per germline. The CDR3 totals 15 residues. This clonotype was seen many times. The antigen is unknown.

This receptor was identified in an adult woman with Graves' disease, either hyperthyroidism or ophthalmopathy (not recorded which). The sequencing sample was made of peripheral blood or thyroid tissue (not recorded which). The chain joins TRBV5-8 to TRBJ1-6; D uncertain. The CDR3 here is CASSLIPPGISPLHF. CDR3 nucleotides: TGTGCCAGCAGCCTGATCCCTCCGGGGATTTCACCCCTCCACTTT.